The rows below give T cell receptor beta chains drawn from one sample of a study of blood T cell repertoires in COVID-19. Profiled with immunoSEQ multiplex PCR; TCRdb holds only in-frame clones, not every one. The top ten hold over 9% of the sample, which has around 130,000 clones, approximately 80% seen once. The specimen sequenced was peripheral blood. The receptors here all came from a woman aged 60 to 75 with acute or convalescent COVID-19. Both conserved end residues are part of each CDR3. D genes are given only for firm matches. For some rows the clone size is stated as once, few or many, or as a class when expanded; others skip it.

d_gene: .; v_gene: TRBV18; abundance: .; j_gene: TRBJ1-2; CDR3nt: TGTGCCAGCTCACCGGACGTCGACAGTAAGGGCTACACCTTC; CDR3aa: CASSPDVDSKGYTF
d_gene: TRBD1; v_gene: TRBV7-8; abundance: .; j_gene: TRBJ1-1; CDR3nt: TGTGCCAGCAGCTCCCCAGGGACAGGGACTGAAGCTTTCTTT; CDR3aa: CASSSPGTGTEAFF
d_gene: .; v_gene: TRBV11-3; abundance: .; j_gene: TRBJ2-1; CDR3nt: TGTGCCAGCAGCTTTGATACTACCGGGATCCAGTTCTTC; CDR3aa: CASSFDTTGIQFF
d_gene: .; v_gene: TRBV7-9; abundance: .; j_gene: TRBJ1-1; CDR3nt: TGTGCCAGCAGTCCGAAGGGGGGGACGTCTGAAGCTTTCTTT; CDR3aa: CASSPKGGTSEAFF
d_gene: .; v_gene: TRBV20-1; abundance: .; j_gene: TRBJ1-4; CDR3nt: TGCAGTGCTAGTAGTGGACTCCGGGTGTTTTTT; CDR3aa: CSASSGLRVFF
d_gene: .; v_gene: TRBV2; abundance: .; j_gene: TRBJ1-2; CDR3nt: TGTGCCAGCGGGGCATTAGGGGGCTACACCTTC; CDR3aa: CASGALGGYTF
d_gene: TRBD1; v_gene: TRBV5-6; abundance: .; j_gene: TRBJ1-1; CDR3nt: TGTGCCAGCAGCATCCCGACAGGGACCTTTCCGATGAACACTGAAGCTTTCTTT; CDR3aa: CASSIPTGTFPMNTEAFF
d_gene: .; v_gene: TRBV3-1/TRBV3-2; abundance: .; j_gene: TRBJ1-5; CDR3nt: TGTGCCAGCAGCCAAGGTGTTCCGGGGGAGAGGCGCAATCAGCCCCAGCATTTT; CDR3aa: CASSQGVPGERRNQPQHF
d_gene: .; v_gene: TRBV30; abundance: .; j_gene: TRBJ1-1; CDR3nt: TGTGCCTGGAGTTCACAGGGTAACACTGAAGCTTTCTTT; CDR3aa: CAWSSQGNTEAFF
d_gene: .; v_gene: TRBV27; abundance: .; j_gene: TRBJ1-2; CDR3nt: TGTGCCAGCAGTCCCAATAACCGGGCCCGGGCAGGGGGCTACACCTTC; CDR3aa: CASSPNNRARAGGYTF
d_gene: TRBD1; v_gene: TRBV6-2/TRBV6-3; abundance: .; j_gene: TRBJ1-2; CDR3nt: TGTGCCAGCAGTTACAGCGTTGAAGGGGGCCACTATGGCTACACCTTC; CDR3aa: CASSYSVEGGHYGYTF
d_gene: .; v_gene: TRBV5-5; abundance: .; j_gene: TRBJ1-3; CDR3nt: TGTGCCAGCAGCTCCCGAGGGGGTATGTTTGGAAACACCATATATTTT; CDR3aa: CASSSRGGMFGNTIYF
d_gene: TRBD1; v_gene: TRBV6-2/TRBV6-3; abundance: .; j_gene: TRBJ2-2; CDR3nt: TGTGCCAGCAGTACCGGACAGGCCACCGGGGAGCTGTTTTTT; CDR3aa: CASSTGQATGELFF
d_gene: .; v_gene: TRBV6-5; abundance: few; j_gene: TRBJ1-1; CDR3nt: TGTGCCAGCAGTCTCGGGGAGGGAAGGGCTTTCTTT; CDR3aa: CASSLGEGRAFF
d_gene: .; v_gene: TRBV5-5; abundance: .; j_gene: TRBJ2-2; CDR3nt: TGTGCCAGCAGCTTGGGACAGTTAACCGGGGAGCTGTTTTTT; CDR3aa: CASSLGQLTGELFF
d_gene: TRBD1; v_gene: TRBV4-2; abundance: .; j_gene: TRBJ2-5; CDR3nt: TGTGCCAGCAGCCTGGACAGGGTTGAGACCCAGTACTTC; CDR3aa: CASSLDRVETQYF